These 30 T cell receptor beta chains share one sample of origin, sequenced in a study of CD8 T cells in Susac syndrome. RNA amounts of about 0.5 to 1 ug underwent reverse transcription with random hexamers. TCRdb fed the immunoSEQ multiplex PCR reads into MiXCR, producing one record per CDR3 protein. The data contain 100,000 to 110,000 distinct CDR3 sequences, 95% of them singletons. What was sequenced was CD8+ T cells from PBMCs. These receptors came from a human donor with Susac syndrome.

This chain joins TRBV4-2 and TRBJ2-5; TRBD2 matches 8 bases. The V and J ends lost 4 bases and 8 bases, in that order; junction bases with no gene match: 9. From germline, CDR1 is LGHNA and CDR2 YNFKEQ. The CDR3 totals 14 residues. The CDR3 DNA follows: TGTGCCAGCAGCCCCGCGGGTAGCGGGGACACCCAGTACTTC. Its protein is CASSPAGSGDTQYF.

The chain joins TRBV5-4 to TRBJ2-1; 14 nucleotides line up with TRBD2. This CDR3 is built from 15 residues. Germline loops: CDR1 SGHNT, CDR2 YYREEE (reference sequence). Trimming at V came to 5 bases and at J to 6 bases, leaving 4 bases not matched to a gene. The CDR3 DNA reads as TGTGCCAGCAGTCAGGGGACTAGCGGGAGCAATGAGCAGTTCTTC. Residues: CASSQGTSGSNEQFF.

V is TRBV29-1 and J is TRBJ2-7; 8 bases fit TRBD1. The CDR3 runs to 13 residues. V gave up 4 bases and J gave up 7 bases; unmatched junction bases: 9. Per the germline V gene, CDR1 is SQVTM and CDR2 is ANQGSEA. CDR3 amino acids: CSVAARGLDEQYF. As DNA, the CDR3 is TGCAGCGTTGCGGCCAGGGGGCTTGATGAGCAGTACTTC.

The chain combines TRBV28 with TRBJ2-7; weak D call: TRBD2 (6 bases). CDR1 MDHEN and CDR2 SYDVKM come from the germline V gene. The CDR3 contains 13 residues. Trimming cost V 3 bases and J 9 bases, with 15 bases left between them. CDR3 nucleotides: TGTGCCAGCAGTTTCCGGACGGTGGGGGGGCAGTACTTC. It translates to CASSFRTVGGQYF. The full variable domain, its missing parts supplied by reference TRBV28 and TRBJ2-7, is DVKVTQSSRYLVKRTGEKVFLECVQDMDHENMFWYRQDPGLGLRLIYFSYDVKMKEKGDIPEGYSVSREKKERFSLILESASTNQTSMYLCASSFRTVGGQYFGPGTRLTVT.

The rearrangement uses TRBV29-1 and TRBJ2-7; no firm D call. Trimming left V 7 bases short and J 1 base short, with 14 bases between. Germline CDR1 is SQVTM and CDR2 is ANQGSEA. This CDR3 is 13 amino acids long. In DNA form, the CDR3 reads TGCAGCGCCAACGACCCGAAATCCTACGAGCAGTACTTC. Amino acid sequence: CSANDPKSYEQYF.

The V call is TRBV3-1, the J call TRBJ2-3; D not certain. This CDR3 has 13 amino acids. CDR1 and CDR2 from the germline V gene are LGHDT and YNNKEL (reference sequence). V was shortened by 2 bases and J by 2 bases, with 5 bases between the two germline ends. The CDR3 nucleotides read TGTGCCAGCAGCCAATTAAACACAGATACGCAGTATTTT. It translates to CASSQLNTDTQYF.

The chain couples TRBV20-1 to TRBJ2-3; 9 bases are a match to TRBD2. This CDR3 region has 16 residues. J was trimmed by 5 bases and V by 1 base; bases with no gene match: 10. The germline CDR1 and CDR2 sequences are DFQATT and SNEGSKA (reference sequence). The DNA for the CDR3 is TGCAGTGCTAGAGGGCCCTTAGCGGGAGCCGAAGATACGCAGTATTTT. This sequence encodes CSARGPLAGAEDTQYF.

V usage is TRBV12-3 or TRBV12-4 and J usage is TRBJ2-5; TRBD1 is a possible D gene (5 bases). The CDR3 has 13 amino acids. Trimming pared 5 bases from V and 4 bases from J, leaving 11 bases between. The CDR3 coding sequence is TGTGCCAGCAGTCAAGGGGCCGGAGAGACCCAGTACTTC. This sequence encodes CASSQGAGETQYF.

The chain is built from TRBV9 and TRBJ2-3; 9 bases are a match to TRBD2. The germline CDR1 and CDR2 sequences are SGDLS and YYNGEE. The CDR3 is 14 amino acids. With V trimmed by 5 bases and J by 4 bases, 5 bases remained unmatched. CDR3 bases: TGTGCCAGCAGACGGGGACTAGCCCCAGATACGCAGTATTTT. It encodes CASRRGLAPDTQYF.

The J gene is TRBJ1-2, the V gene TRBV29-1; D is unclear. The V end lost 7 bases, the J end lost 4 bases, and 13 bases lay between the germline ends. The CDR3 length is 12 residues. CDR1 and CDR2 from the germline V gene are SQVTM and ANQGSEA. CDR3 loop: CSAMVGSYGYTF. The CDR3 DNA sequence: TGCAGCGCTATGGTGGGCAGCTATGGCTACACCTTC.

This chain uses TRBV15 with TRBJ2-1; 8 bases are shared with TRBD1. This CDR3 region has 13 residues. The V gene's germline CDR1 is LNHNV and CDR2 YYDKDF (reference sequence). The junction had 5 bases not matched to a gene; V was cut back by 1 base and J by 12 bases. The CDR3 region has the DNA TGTGCCACCAGCAGAGTCGGACAGGGAGTGCAGTTCTTC. This sequence encodes CATSRVGQGVQFF.

The chain carries TRBV12-3 or TRBV12-4 and TRBJ2-1, with D perhaps matching TRBD1 or TRBD2 (5 bases each). The CDR3 contains 15 residues. V was pared by 3 bases and J by 5 bases, with 14 bases between. CDR3: CASSFTGTTNNEQFF. In DNA, the CDR3 is TGTGCCAGCAGTTTCACCGGGACCACCAACAATGAGCAGTTCTTC.

This clonotype appeared once. The chain employs TRBV15 and TRBJ2-5; tentative D call: TRBD2 (5 bases). Deletions cut 9 bases from V and 5 bases from J, with 10 bases between. The CDR3 runs 11 residues. Germline loops: CDR1 LNHNV, CDR2 YYDKDF (reference sequence). The CDR3 nucleotides read TGTGCCACAAAACTAGGGGAGACCCAGTACTTC. It codes for CATKLGETQYF.

V and J are TRBV29-1 and TRBJ2-6, with 12 bases matching TRBD1. Germline V CDR1 and CDR2: SQVTM, ANQGSEA. CDR3 length: 16 amino acids. Losses at the gene ends were 7 bases for V and 3 bases for J; bases not matched to a gene: 7. The CDR3 region has the DNA TGCAGCGCCGGGGACAGGGGGCAAGGTGGGGCCAACGTCCTGACTTTC. It is translated as CSAGDRGQGGANVLTF.

The chain is built from TRBV6-6 and TRBJ1-2, with a tentative D call TRBD1 (6 bases). Germline lookup yields CDR1 MNHNY and CDR2 SVGAGI (reference sequence). V was trimmed by 2 bases and J by 4 bases, leaving 14 bases between them. The CDR3 is 15 amino acids. CDR3 residues: CASSYPQDRLYGYTF. Written as DNA, the CDR3 is TGTGCCAGCAGTTACCCCCAGGACAGACTCTATGGCTACACCTTC.

V is TRBV5-1 and J is TRBJ2-2, with D tentatively TRBD1 (7 bases). The ends were cut back, 2 bases at V and 7 bases at J, with 15 bases in the middle. This CDR3 region has 15 residues. Germline V gives CDR1 SGHRS, CDR2 YFSETQ. The CDR3 DNA sequence: TGCGCCAGCAGCTTCCGACAGGGAGGAGTCGGGGAGCTGTTTTTT. Its protein product is CASSFRQGGVGELFF.

The chain links TRBV29-1 to TRBJ2-5; D not certain. The CDR3 is made up of 14 amino acids. Deletions cut 1 base from V and 2 bases from J, with 11 bases between. Germline V gene sequence: CDR1 SQVTM, CDR2 ANQGSEA. The CDR3 sequence is CSVEVPPGQETQYF. Here the CDR3 DNA reads TGCAGCGTTGAAGTCCCACCAGGACAAGAGACCCAGTACTTC.

The chain combines TRBV12-3 or TRBV12-4 with TRBJ2-5; no reliable D call. This CDR3 region has 13 residues. The V end was cut by 3 bases, the J end by 5 bases, with 10 bases between. The DNA of the CDR3 is TGTGCCAGCAGTTTTATGGATGGGGAGACCCAGTACTTC. Protein sequence: CASSFMDGETQYF.

The chain is built from TRBV20-1 and TRBJ2-3, with D perhaps matching TRBD2 (6 bases). Trimming stripped 6 bases from V and 4 bases from J, with 14 bases between. The CDR3 consists of 13 residues. Germline values: CDR1 DFQATT, CDR2 SNEGSKA (reference sequence). The CDR3 DNA sequence: TGCAGTGCCACGGACTGGGGGGCAGATACGCAGTATTTT. This encodes CSATDWGADTQYF.

The chain couples TRBV11-2 to TRBJ2-5; TRBD2 matches 7 bases. Per the germline V gene, CDR1 is SGHAT and CDR2 is FQNNGV. The length of the CDR3 is 17 residues. V shed 3 bases, J shed 5 bases, and the junction held 15 bases outside the gene matches. CDR3 protein: CASSLMISGVGQETQYF. The CDR3 DNA follows: TGTGCCAGCAGCTTGATGATAAGCGGGGTGGGCCAGGAGACCCAGTACTTC. Drawing the rest from reference TRBV11-2 and TRBJ2-5, the complete variable domain is EAGVAQSPRYKIIEKRQSVAFWCNPISGHATLYWYQQILGQGPKLLIQFQNNGVVDDSQLPKDRFSAERLKGVDSTLKIQPAKLEDSAVYLCASSLMISGVGQETQYFGPGTRLLVL.

This chain connects TRBV9 to TRBJ2-5; TRBD2 agrees at 8 bases. The germline V gene encodes CDR1 SGDLS and CDR2 YYNGEE. V dropped 2 bases and J dropped 2; count of bases not matched to a gene: 8. The CDR3 is 16 residues long. DNA of the CDR3: TGTGCCAGCAGCGTTGGTATAGCGGGAAAGCAAGAGACCCAGTACTTC. Protein sequence: CASSVGIAGKQETQYF.

V is TRBV4-1 and J is TRBJ2-4; 9 bases agree with TRBD2. The CDR3 runs 18 residues. The germline gives CDR1 MGHRA, CDR2 YSYEKL. V dropped 0 bases and J dropped 1; count of bases not matched to a gene: 7. CDR3 loop: CASSQERGGSLAKNIQYF. Written as DNA, the CDR3 is TGCGCCAGCAGCCAAGAGCGGGGGGGCTCACTTGCCAAAAACATTCAGTACTTC.

CDR3 bases: TGTGCCAGCGGCCGAGCGGAGGTTTATGGCTACACCTTC. This gives the protein CASGRAEVYGYTF. The chain uses TRBV2 and TRBJ1-2; D is unclear. V dropped 8 bases and J dropped 5 bases, with 15 bases sitting between them. The germline gives CDR1 SNHLY, CDR2 FYNNEI. The CDR3 runs 13 residues.

This chain links TRBV6-1 with TRBJ1-1; 7 bases agree with TRBD1. The CDR3 has 16 residues. From germline, CDR1 is MNHNS and CDR2 SASEGT. V was clipped by 7 bases and J by 0 bases; unmatched bases: 11. For the CDR3, the DNA is TGTGCCAGCACTCCGGGCATACAGGGGATGAACACTGAAGCTTTCTTT. Translation: CASTPGIQGMNTEAFF.

This rearrangement joins TRBV5-1 to TRBJ1-1; D gene ambiguous. Looked up from germline, CDR1 is SGHRS and CDR2 is YFSETQ. V shed 1 base and J shed 5 bases, with 12 bases lying between them. The CDR3 loop spans 14 amino acids. This CDR3 is CASSLYGTATEAFF. CDR3 nucleotides: TGCGCCAGCAGCTTGTATGGTACAGCAACTGAAGCTTTCTTT.

The genes are TRBV20-1 and TRBJ1-5; perhaps TRBD1 as D (6 bases). Trimming removed 4 bases from V and 2 bases from J, with 18 bases in between. The CDR3 runs 16 residues. CDR1 DFQATT and CDR2 SNEGSKA come from the germline V gene (reference sequence). The CDR3 DNA sequence: TGCAGTGCTATGCCCCTACAGGGTGTTGGCAATCAGCCCCAGCATTTT. Encoded protein: CSAMPLQGVGNQPQHF.

The chain joins TRBV11-2 to TRBJ2-2, with 12 bases identical to TRBD2. Germline V gene sequence: CDR1 SGHAT, CDR2 FQNNGV. The CDR3 totals 20 residues. V trimming: 6 bases; J trimming: 0 bases; junction bases outside the gene matches: 14. CDR3: CASRNPSGTSGRANTGELFF. The CDR3 DNA is TGTGCCAGCAGGAACCCTTCGGGGACTAGCGGGCGGGCGAACACCGGGGAGCTGTTTTTT. The whole variable domain, filled in from reference TRBV11-2 and TRBJ2-2, reads EAGVAQSPRYKIIEKRQSVAFWCNPISGHATLYWYQQILGQGPKLLIQFQNNGVVDDSQLPKDRFSAERLKGVDSTLKIQPAKLEDSAVYLCASRNPSGTSGRANTGELFFGEGSRLTVL.

V gene TRBV10-3 combines with J gene TRBJ2-3, with D maybe TRBD2 (5 bases). The CDR3 totals 15 residues. Germline V CDR1 and CDR2: ENHRY, SYGVKD. Trimming shortened V by 3 bases and J by 0 bases, and 10 bases separated the two germline ends. The CDR3 DNA follows: TGTGCCATCAGTGACGAGCGGAAAAGCACAGATACGCAGTATTTT. Amino acids: CAISDERKSTDTQYF.

The V and J genes are TRBV15 and TRBJ2-1; D gene uncertain. This CDR3 has 11 amino acids. V was clipped by 3 bases and J by 5 bases, with 2 bases between them. Germline V gene lookup returns CDR1 LNHNV and CDR2 YYDKDF (reference sequence). The CDR3 coding sequence is TGTGCCACCAGCAGTAACAATGAGCAGTTCTTC. It translates to CATSSNNEQFF. The full variable domain, rest sourced from reference TRBV15 and TRBJ2-1, is DAMVIQNPRYQVTQFGKPVTLSCSQTLNHNVMYWYQQKSSQAPKLLFHYYDKDFNNEADTPDNFQSRRPNTSFCFLDIRSPGLGDTAMYLCATSSNNEQFFGPGTRLTVL.

The chain's CDR3 is CASSELGTLYSGANVLTF. For the CDR3, the DNA is TGTGCCAGCAGTGAGCTGGGAACCCTTTACTCTGGGGCCAACGTCCTGACTTTC. The chain is built from TRBV2 and TRBJ2-6, with D uncertain. V was cut by 3 bases and J by 0 bases, with 15 bases left in between. The CDR3 runs 18 residues. The germline V gene encodes CDR1 SNHLY and CDR2 FYNNEI.